The 8 T cell receptor beta chains presented below share a single source sample, sequenced in a study of T cells after yellow fever vaccination. TCRdb fed the 5' RACE reads into MiXCR, producing one record per CDR3 protein. Of 250,000 to 300,000 distinct CDR3 sequences in the sample, about 5.2% are singletons; the top ten hold around 3.3%. Sequencing used CD4+ T cells sorted from PBMCs, obtained on the day of the yellow fever booster vaccination. The origin of the receptors is a man aged 18 to 29 who received the YFV17D yellow fever vaccine.

This clonotype appeared many times. The chain is built from TRBV3-1 and TRBJ2-5, with 7 bases that match TRBD1. V gave up 8 bases and J gave up 5 bases; unmatched junction bases: 5. This CDR3 contains 12 residues. Germline CDR1 is LGHDT and CDR2 is YNNKEL (reference sequence). In nucleotides, the CDR3 is TGTGCCAGCCTAACCAGGGGGGAGACCCAGTACTTC. Its protein product is CASLTRGETQYF.

This clonotype showed up many times. This chain uses TRBV12-3 or TRBV12-4 with TRBJ1-1; possibly TRBD1 for D (5 bases). The CDR3 contains 15 residues. V shed 3 bases and J shed 5 bases, with 16 bases lying between them. The CDR3 is CASSFWAGRGTEAFF. CDR3 nucleotides: TGTGCCAGCAGTTTCTGGGCAGGGAGAGGGACTGAAGCTTTCTTT.

The sample holds many counts of this clonotype. The gene calls are TRBV29-1 and TRBJ2-3; the D is unclear. This CDR3 spans 14 amino acids. Trimming removed 5 bases from V and 2 bases from J, with 14 bases in between. Germline V gives CDR1 SQVTM, CDR2 ANQGSEA. The CDR3 DNA reads TGCAGCGTTATTACCCGACCGCTCACAGATACGCAGTATTTT. This encodes CSVITRPLTDTQYF.

The sample holds a few counts of this clonotype. The chain is built from TRBV3-1 and TRBJ1-1; D call uncertain. V was shortened by 6 bases and J by 1 base, with 15 bases between the two germline ends. Per germline, CDR1 LGHDT and CDR2 YNNKEL (reference sequence). The CDR3 spans 15 residues. The CDR3 region is CASSLVGAANTEAFF. In DNA, the CDR3 is TGTGCCAGCAGTCTCGTTGGAGCGGCGAACACTGAAGCTTTCTTT.

This clonotype was counted many times. CDR3 nucleotide sequence: TGTGCCTGGAGTGTCAGGGGGACCGGGTACTACGAGCAGTACTTC. It codes for CAWSVRGTGYYEQYF. The V gene is TRBV30, the J gene TRBJ2-7; TRBD1 agrees at 7 bases. Germline CDR1 GTSNPN, CDR2 SVGIG (reference sequence). V lost 0 bases, J lost 3 bases, and 8 bases stayed unmatched. The CDR3 is 15 residues long.

This clonotype was detected a few times. J is TRBJ2-2 and V is TRBV24-1; D is unresolved. The CDR3 is 12 amino acids. Germline-derived CDR1 and CDR2 are KGHDR and SFDVKD. Trimming shortened V by 1 base and J by 7 bases, and 3 bases separated the two germline ends. The CDR3 coding sequence is TGTGCCACCAGTGATTTCAACGGGGAGCTGTTTTTT. Translating it yields CATSDFNGELFF.

The V and J genes are TRBV6-2 or TRBV6-3 and TRBJ2-5, with 9 positions matching TRBD1. The ends lost 3 bases at V and 5 bases at J; junction bases unmatched: 7. The CDR3 is 15 residues long. The germline gives CDR1 MNHEY, CDR2 SVGEGT. In DNA form, the CDR3 reads TGTGCCAGCAGTTATCACAGGGGGCTAGGGGAGACCCAGTACTTC. This sequence encodes CASSYHRGLGETQYF.

This chain uses TRBV11-1 with TRBJ2-1; D is uncertain. The germline V and J ends were trimmed by 1 base and 6 bases, with 10 bases remaining between them. In germline, CDR1 is SGHAT, CDR2 FQDESV (reference sequence). This CDR3 spans 14 amino acids. The CDR3, as DNA: TGTGCCAGCAGCTTAGGTCGGTTAGCCAATGAGCAGTTCTTC. It yields the protein CASSLGRLANEQFF.